This entry lists 8 T cell receptor beta chains sequenced from one sample in a study of blood T cell repertoires in COVID-19. Profiled with immunoSEQ multiplex PCR; TCRdb holds only in-frame clones, not every one. The sample contains about 210,000 clones, approximately 75% of which appear only once. Sequenced material: PBMCs or T cells enriched from blood (not recorded which). These receptors all come from a man between 35 and 55 years old who had recovered from COVID-19.

The chain uses TRBV4-1 and TRBJ1-5; D may be TRBD1 (5 bases). This CDR3 has 14 residues. The V gene lost 4 bases and the J gene lost 4 bases, with 11 bases spanning the gap. Germline assignment: CDR1 MGHRA and CDR2 YSYEKL. CDR3 nucleotide sequence: TGCGCCAGCAGCCCGAGGGAGGGGAATCAGCCCCAGCATTTT. Amino acids: CASSPREGNQPQHF.

This chain joins TRBV4-2 and TRBJ1-1; TRBD1 agrees at 9 bases. V lost 2 bases, J lost 4 bases, and 8 bases stayed unmatched. Germline V CDR1 and CDR2: LGHNA, YNFKEQ. The CDR3 covers 16 residues. The CDR3 nucleotides read TGTGCCAGCAGCCAACTGGGACAGGGTTTTAGCACTGAAGCTTTCTTT. Residues: CASSQLGQGFSTEAFF.

At least ten counts were recorded for this clone. The chain links TRBV2 to TRBJ2-2; D may be TRBD1 (6 bases). V was shortened by 6 bases and J by 6 bases, with 11 bases between the two germline ends. Germline CDR1 reads SNHLY; CDR2 reads FYNNEI. This CDR3 is built from 13 residues. Here the CDR3 DNA reads TGTGCCAGCAGGTGGGACACGGCCGGGGAGCTGTTTTTT. This codes for CASRWDTAGELFF.

The chain uses TRBV7-9 and TRBJ1-3; TRBD1 might be the D (6 bases). The germline CDR1 and CDR2 sequences are SEHNR and FQNEAQ (reference sequence). The CDR3 extends over 15 amino acids. Deletions cut 3 bases from V and 2 bases from J, with 11 bases between. This CDR3 is CASSLRRGTGNTIYF. Here the CDR3 DNA reads TGTGCCAGCAGCTTGCGTAGGGGGACTGGAAACACCATATATTTT.

This clone was seen once. This chain joins TRBV7-2 and TRBJ2-7; D perhaps matches TRBD1 (5 bases). This CDR3 contains 15 residues. The V end was cut by 2 bases, the J end by 1 base, with 12 bases between. Germline CDR1 and CDR2: SGHTA and FQGNSA. In DNA form, the CDR3 reads TGTGCCAGCAGCTTATCTCCCAGGGCATCCTACGAGCAGTACTTC. Translation gives CASSLSPRASYEQYF.

This clone was found once. The rearrangement links TRBV6-5 to TRBJ1-1; the D is unclear. The V end was cut by 6 bases, the J end by 1 base, with 9 bases between. Germline V gene lookup returns CDR1 MNHEY and CDR2 SVGAGI. The CDR3 totals 13 residues. The CDR3 sequence is CASRRAANTEAFF. CDR3 nucleotide sequence: TGTGCCAGCAGGCGGGCCGCGAACACTGAAGCTTTCTTT.

The chain recombines TRBV7-9 with TRBJ2-7; TRBD1 matches 7 bases. This CDR3 spans 13 amino acids. Trimming at V came to 0 bases and at J to 11 bases, leaving 7 bases not matched to a gene. CDR1 is SEHNR, CDR2 FQNEAQ, per germline (reference sequence). The CDR3 protein is CASSLALTGSEYF. CDR3 sequence (DNA): TGTGCCAGCAGCTTAGCCCTGACAGGGAGTGAGTACTTC.

The genes are TRBV9 and TRBJ1-2; 10 bases line up with TRBD1. Germline loops: CDR1 SGDLS, CDR2 YYNGEE. The CDR3 is made up of 16 amino acids. J was trimmed by 3 bases and V by 4 bases; bases with no gene match: 9. CDR3 in DNA: TGTGCCAGCAGCCGACTCCGGGACAGGGGTTACTATGGCTACACCTTC. It specifies CASSRLRDRGYYGYTF.